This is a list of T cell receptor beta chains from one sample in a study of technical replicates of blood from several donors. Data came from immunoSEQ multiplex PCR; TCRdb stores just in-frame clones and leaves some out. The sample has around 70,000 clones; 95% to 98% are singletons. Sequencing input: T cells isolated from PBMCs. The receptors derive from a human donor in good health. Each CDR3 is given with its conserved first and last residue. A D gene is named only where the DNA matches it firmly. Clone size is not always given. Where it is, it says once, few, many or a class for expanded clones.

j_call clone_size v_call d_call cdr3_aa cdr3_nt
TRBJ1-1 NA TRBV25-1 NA CASSGGGITEAFF TGTGCCAGCAGTGGGGGAGGAATCACTGAAGCTTTCTTT
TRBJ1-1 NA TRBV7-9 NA CASSLVGGADTEAFF TGTGCCAGCAGCTTAGTGGGGGGGGCGGACACTGAAGCTTTCTTT
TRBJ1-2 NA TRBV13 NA CASSDQTEYGYTF TGTGCCAGCAGCGATCAGACTGAGTATGGCTACACCTTC
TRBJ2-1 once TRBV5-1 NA CASRKPGVDEQFF TGCGCCAGCAGAAAACCGGGGGTGGATGAGCAGTTCTTC
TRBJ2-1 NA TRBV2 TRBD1 CASIRDRNNNEQFF TGTGCCAGCATCCGGGACAGGAACAACAATGAGCAGTTCTTC
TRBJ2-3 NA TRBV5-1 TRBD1 CASSWDRGVDTQYF TGCGCCAGCAGCTGGGACAGGGGGGTAGATACGCAGTATTTT
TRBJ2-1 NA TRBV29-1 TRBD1 CSVGQGYEQFF TGCAGCGTTGGACAGGGGTATGAGCAGTTCTTC
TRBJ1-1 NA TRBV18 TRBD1 CASSPLSLYGDRVNTEAFF TGTGCCAGCTCACCACTTAGTCTATATGGGGACAGGGTGAACACTGAAGCTTTCTTT
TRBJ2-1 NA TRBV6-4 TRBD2 CASSPIGAGTGNEQFF TGTGCCAGCAGTCCCATCGGAGCGGGAACCGGTAATGAGCAGTTCTTC
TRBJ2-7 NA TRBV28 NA CASSISLSYEQYF TGTGCCAGCAGTATAAGCTTGAGCTACGAGCAGTACTTC
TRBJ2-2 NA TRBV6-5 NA CASLRGSTGELFF TGTGCCAGCCTTAGGGGAAGCACCGGGGAGCTGTTTTTT
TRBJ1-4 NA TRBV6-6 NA CASSSLTLRGEKLFF TGTGCCAGCAGTTCCTTGACACTACGGGGTGAAAAACTGTTTTTT
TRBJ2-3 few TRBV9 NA CASSVWFGETDTQYF TGTGCCAGCAGCGTATGGTTCGGGGAAACAGATACGCAGTATTTT
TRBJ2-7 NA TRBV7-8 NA CASSGLGQPSSYEQYF TGTGCCAGCAGCGGGCTAGGACAGCCATCTTCCTACGAGCAGTACTTC
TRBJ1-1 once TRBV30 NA CAWSVFDSTEAFF TGTGCCTGGAGTGTATTCGACAGCACTGAAGCTTTCTTT
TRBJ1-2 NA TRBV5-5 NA CASSLVEYGYTF TGTGCCAGCAGCTTGGTAGAATACGGCTACACCTTC
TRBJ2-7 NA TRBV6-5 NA CASLGPYEQYF TGTGCCAGCTTGGGCCCCTACGAGCAGTACTTC
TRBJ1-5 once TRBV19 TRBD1 CASSAGGTGLQPQHF TGTGCCAGTAGCGCGGGTGGGACAGGGCTACAGCCCCAGCATTTT
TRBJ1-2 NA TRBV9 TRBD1 CASSVVFRAGGDGYTF TGTGCCAGCAGCGTAGTGTTTAGGGCAGGGGGCGATGGCTACACCTTC
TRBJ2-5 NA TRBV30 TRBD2 CAWSALAKDQETQYF TGTGCCTGGAGCGCACTAGCGAAGGACCAAGAGACCCAGTACTTC
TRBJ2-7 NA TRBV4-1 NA CASSPGASGLEQYF TGCGCCAGCAGCCCCGGAGCCAGCGGGCTCGAGCAGTACTTC
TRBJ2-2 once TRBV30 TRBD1 CATTGGSPNTGELFF TGTGCCACCACAGGGGGCAGCCCGAACACCGGGGAGCTGTTTTTT
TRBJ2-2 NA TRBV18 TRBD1 CASSPPDRVNTGELFF TGTGCCAGCTCACCACCGGACAGGGTCAACACCGGGGAGCTGTTTTTT
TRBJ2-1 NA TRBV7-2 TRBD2 CASSPSYILAGAKQFF TGTGCCAGCAGCCCCTCCTATATTCTAGCGGGAGCTAAGCAGTTCTTC
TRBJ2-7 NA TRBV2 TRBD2 CASGGLAGDEQYF TGTGCCAGCGGCGGACTAGCGGGAGACGAGCAGTACTTC
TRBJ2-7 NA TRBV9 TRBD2 CASSGLAGSYEQYF TGTGCCAGCAGCGGACTAGCGGGTTCCTACGAGCAGTACTTC